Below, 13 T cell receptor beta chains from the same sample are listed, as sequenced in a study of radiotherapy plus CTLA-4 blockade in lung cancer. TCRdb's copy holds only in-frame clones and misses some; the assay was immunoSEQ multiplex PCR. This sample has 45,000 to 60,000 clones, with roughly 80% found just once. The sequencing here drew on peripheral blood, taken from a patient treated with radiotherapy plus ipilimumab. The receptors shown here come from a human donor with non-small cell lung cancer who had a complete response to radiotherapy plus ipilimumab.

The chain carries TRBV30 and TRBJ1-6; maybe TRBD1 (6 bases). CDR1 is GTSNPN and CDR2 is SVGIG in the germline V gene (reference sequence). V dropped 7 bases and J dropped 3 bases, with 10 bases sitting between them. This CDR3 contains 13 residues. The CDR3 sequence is CASGQNYNSPLHF. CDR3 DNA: TGTGCCTCCGGACAGAACTATAATTCACCCCTCCACTTT.

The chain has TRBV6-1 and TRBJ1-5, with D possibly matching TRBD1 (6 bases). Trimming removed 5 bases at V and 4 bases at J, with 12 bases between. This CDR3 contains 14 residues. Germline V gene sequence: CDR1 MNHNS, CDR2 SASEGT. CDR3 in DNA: TGTGCCAGCAGTTCTACAGGGCTGAATCAGCCCCAGCATTTT. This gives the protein CASSSTGLNQPQHF.

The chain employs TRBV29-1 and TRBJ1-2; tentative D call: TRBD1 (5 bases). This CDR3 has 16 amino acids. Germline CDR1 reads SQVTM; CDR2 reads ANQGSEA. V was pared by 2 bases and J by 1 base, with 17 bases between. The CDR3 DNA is TGCAGCGTTGAACCCTCCTCAGGGAATTTTAACTATGGCTACACCTTC. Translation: CSVEPSSGNFNYGYTF.

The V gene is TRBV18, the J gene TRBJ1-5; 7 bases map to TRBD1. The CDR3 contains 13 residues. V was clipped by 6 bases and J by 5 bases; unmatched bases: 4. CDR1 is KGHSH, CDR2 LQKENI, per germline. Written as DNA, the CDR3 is TGTGCCAGCTCGTCCGACAGGGATCAGCCCCAGCATTTT. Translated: CASSSDRDQPQHF.

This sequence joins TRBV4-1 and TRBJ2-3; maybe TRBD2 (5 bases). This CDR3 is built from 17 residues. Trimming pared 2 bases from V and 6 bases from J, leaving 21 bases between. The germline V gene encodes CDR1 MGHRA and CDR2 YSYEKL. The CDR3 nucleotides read TGCGCCAGCAGCCAACAAGGCTGGCGCCCGGGAAGGGATACGCAGTATTTT. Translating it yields CASSQQGWRPGRDTQYF.

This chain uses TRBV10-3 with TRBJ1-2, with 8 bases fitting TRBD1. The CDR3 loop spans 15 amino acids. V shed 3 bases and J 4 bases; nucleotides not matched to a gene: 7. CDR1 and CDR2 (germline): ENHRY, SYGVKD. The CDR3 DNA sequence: TGTGCCATCAGTGATAAGAGGGGACAGGCCTATGGCTACACCTTC. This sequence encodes CAISDKRGQAYGYTF.

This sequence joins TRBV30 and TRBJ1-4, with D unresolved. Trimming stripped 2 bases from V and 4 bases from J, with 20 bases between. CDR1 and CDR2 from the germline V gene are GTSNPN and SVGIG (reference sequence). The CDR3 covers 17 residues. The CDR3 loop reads CAWSPPIAPGGNEKLFF. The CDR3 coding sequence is TGTGCCTGGAGTCCACCGATCGCCCCGGGAGGTAATGAAAAACTGTTTTTT.

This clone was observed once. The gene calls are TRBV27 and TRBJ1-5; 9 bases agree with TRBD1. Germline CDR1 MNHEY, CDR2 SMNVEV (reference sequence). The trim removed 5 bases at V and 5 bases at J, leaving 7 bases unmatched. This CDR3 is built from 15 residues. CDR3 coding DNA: TGTGCCAGCAGTCCCCTGAACAGGGGGCATCAGCCCCAGCATTTT. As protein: CASSPLNRGHQPQHF.

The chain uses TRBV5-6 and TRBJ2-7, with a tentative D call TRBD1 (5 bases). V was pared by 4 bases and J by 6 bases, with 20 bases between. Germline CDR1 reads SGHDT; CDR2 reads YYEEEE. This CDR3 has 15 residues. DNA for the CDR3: TGTGCCAGCAGCAGAGGACGAATCCTAAGGGGCGAGCAGTACGTC. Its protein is CASSRGRILRGEQYV.

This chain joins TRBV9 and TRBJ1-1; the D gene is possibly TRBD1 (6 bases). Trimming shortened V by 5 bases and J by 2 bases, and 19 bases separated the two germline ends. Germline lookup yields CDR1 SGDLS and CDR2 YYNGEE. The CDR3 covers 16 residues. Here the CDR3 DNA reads TGTGCCAGCAGTCCCACCGGGACACCATTTAACACTGAAGCTTTCTTT. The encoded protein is CASSPTGTPFNTEAFF.

The CDR3 DNA sequence: TGCGCCAGCAGCCCGGCGGGCGGGAGCTGGGGAGATACGCAGTATTTT. This codes for CASSPAGGSWGDTQYF. The chain couples TRBV5-1 to TRBJ2-3; 7 nucleotides align to TRBD2. The J segment lost 5 bases and the V segment lost 4 bases, leaving 13 bases of the junction unmatched. The CDR3 is 16 residues long. CDR1 SGHRS and CDR2 YFSETQ come from the germline V gene. Variable domain in full (rest from reference TRBV5-1 and TRBJ2-3): KAGVTQTPRYLIKTRGQQVTLSCSPISGHRSVSWYQQTPGQGLQFLFEYFSETQRNKGNFPGRFSGRQFSNSRSEMNVSTLELGDSALYLCASSPAGGSWGDTQYFGPGTRLTVL.

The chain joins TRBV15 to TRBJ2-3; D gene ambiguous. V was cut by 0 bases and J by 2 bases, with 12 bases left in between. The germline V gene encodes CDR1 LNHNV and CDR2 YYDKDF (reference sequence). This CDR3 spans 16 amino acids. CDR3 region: CATSRDLGFNTDTQYF. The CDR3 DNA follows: TGTGCCACCAGCAGAGATCTCGGGTTTAACACAGATACGCAGTATTTT.

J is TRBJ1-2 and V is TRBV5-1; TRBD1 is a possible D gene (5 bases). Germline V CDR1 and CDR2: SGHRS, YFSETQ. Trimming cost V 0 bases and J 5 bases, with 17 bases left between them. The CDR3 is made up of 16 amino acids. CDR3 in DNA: TGCGCCAGCAGCTTGGTAGGGGATTGGAGGGCATATGGCTACACCTTC. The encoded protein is CASSLVGDWRAYGYTF.